The 9 T cell receptor beta chains listed next were all sequenced from one sample in a study of T cell responses to AZD1222 COVID-19 vaccine. Generated by immunoSEQ multiplex PCR, the TCRdb table keeps only in-frame clones and is missing some. This sample has 99,000 or so clones, with roughly nine tenths found just once. Specimen: peripheral blood, collected 28 days after the second AZD1222 dose. The source is an adult who received the AZD1222 COVID-19 vaccine.

The V call is TRBV7-2, the J call TRBJ2-7; D uncertain. The V end lost 4 bases, the J end lost 6 bases, and 13 bases lay between the germline ends. CDR1 and CDR2 (germline): SGHTA, FQGNSA. The CDR3 sequence is 13 residues long. CDR3 in DNA: TGTGCCAGCAGCTCCCGTCCCGTAGGCGAGCAGTACTTC. Translated, it gives CASSSRPVGEQYF.

This sequence joins TRBV18 and TRBJ2-1; the D is unclear. The germline gives CDR1 KGHSH, CDR2 LQKENI. V lost 0 bases, J lost 8 bases, and 17 bases lay in between. The CDR3 is made up of 16 amino acids. The DNA of the CDR3 is TGTGCCAGCTCACCACCTCGGCTAGTGTTAGGTGATGAGCAGTTCTTC. Amino acid sequence: CASSPPRLVLGDEQFF.

This clone was found once. This chain connects TRBV3-1 (or the pseudogene TRBV3-2) to TRBJ2-2, with 12 bases identical to TRBD2. With 4 bases clipped from V and 6 bases from J, the junction kept 6 bases outside the gene matches. CDR3 length: 16 residues. Germline V lookup: CDR1 LGHDT, CDR2 YNNKEL (reference sequence). The CDR3 loop is CASSPLAGGPAGELFF. CDR3 in DNA: TGTGCCAGCAGCCCCCTAGCGGGAGGGCCTGCCGGGGAGCTGTTTTTT.

The J gene is TRBJ1-1, the V gene TRBV28; TRBD1 agrees at 7 bases. V shed 4 bases and J 0 bases; nucleotides not matched to a gene: 2. The CDR3 spans 14 residues. CDR1 and CDR2 from the germline V gene are MDHEN and SYDVKM. CDR3 residues: CASSSGGLNTEAFF. The CDR3 bases are TGTGCCAGCAGTTCAGGGGGATTGAACACTGAAGCTTTCTTT.

V and J are TRBV5-1 and TRBJ2-3; 9 positions match TRBD2. CDR1 SGHRS and CDR2 YFSETQ come from the germline V gene. V lost 4 bases and J lost 2; bases outside the gene matches: 5. The CDR3 contains 15 residues. The CDR3 loop is CASSPTSGYTDTQYF. Written as DNA, the CDR3 is TGCGCCAGCAGCCCGACTAGCGGCTACACAGATACGCAGTATTTT.

The rearrangement links TRBV13 to TRBJ2-3; D perhaps matches TRBD1 (6 bases). In germline, CDR1 is PRHDT, CDR2 FYEKMQ (reference sequence). The length of the CDR3 is 14 residues. Trimming shortened V by 4 bases and J by 2 bases, and 10 bases separated the two germline ends. The CDR3 region has the DNA TGTGCCAGCAGCTCTGCAGGGGACACAGATACGCAGTATTTT. Its translation: CASSSAGDTDTQYF.

The V call is TRBV6-6, the J call TRBJ1-1; 7 bases align to TRBD1. J lost 5 bases, V lost 6 bases, and 3 bases had no gene match. From germline, CDR1 is MNHNY and CDR2 SVGAGI (reference sequence). CDR3 length equals 12 residues. The CDR3: CASRTGETEAFF. The CDR3 coding sequence is TGTGCCAGCAGAACAGGGGAGACTGAAGCTTTCTTT.

The chain recombines TRBV4-3 with TRBJ1-3, with a tentative D call TRBD1 (6 bases). The V gene lost 0 bases and the J gene lost 3 bases, with 15 bases spanning the gap. The CDR3 has 17 amino acids. Germline CDR1 LGHNA, CDR2 YSLEER. DNA for the CDR3: TGCGCCAGCAGCCAAGAACCACCCGGGGGCAGTGGAAACACCATATATTTT. It yields the protein CASSQEPPGGSGNTIYF.

This clone has just one count. This chain connects TRBV12-3 or TRBV12-4 to TRBJ2-1; the match to TRBD2 covers 9 bases. Trimming took 6 bases from V and 8 from J; bases not matched to a gene: 5. This CDR3 has 13 amino acids. CDR3 amino acids: CASRGTSSDEQFF. For the CDR3, the DNA is TGTGCCAGCAGGGGGACTAGCTCGGATGAGCAGTTCTTC.